These 22 T cell receptor beta chains were all obtained from the same sample, sequenced in a study of shared clonotypes between healthy human individuals. Profiling relied on immunoSEQ multiplex PCR, and the TCRdb table lists in-frame clones only, not all of them. The sample lists 800,000 to 950,000 clones, approximately 97% occurring once. CD45RO-negative, CCR7-selected cells formed the naive CD8 fraction, which excluded terminally differentiated effector memory CD45RA+ cells. Sample: naive CD8+ T cells sorted from blood. The source is a man aged 30-40 years in good health.

CDR3 region: CASSGSGGNTGELFF. The DNA of the CDR3 is TGTGCCAGCAGCGGTAGCGGGGGGAACACCGGGGAGCTGTTTTTT. This chain uses TRBV9 with TRBJ2-2; 9 bases fit TRBD2. The junction had 1 base not matched to a gene; V was cut back by 3 bases and J by 1 base. The CDR3 length is 15 residues. CDR1 SGDLS and CDR2 YYNGEE come from the germline V gene.

The genes are TRBV5-1 and TRBJ1-4; D is ambiguous. Trimming cost V 3 bases and J 10 bases, with 16 bases left between them. Germline lookup yields CDR1 SGHRS and CDR2 YFSETQ. The CDR3 contains 14 residues. CDR3 residues: CASSSRTADGKLFF. The CDR3 coding sequence is TGCGCCAGCAGCTCCCGGACCGCCGATGGAAAACTGTTTTTT.

The chain is built from TRBV14 and TRBJ2-5; perhaps TRBD2 as D (6 bases). The V and J ends lost 4 bases and 2 bases respectively, with 20 bases between them. The CDR3 is 17 amino acids. CDR1 and CDR2 (germline): SGHDN, FVKESK. Here the CDR3 reads CASSPRPLAEPQETQYF. The CDR3 DNA is TGTGCCAGCAGCCCGCGCCCGTTAGCGGAGCCTCAAGAGACCCAGTACTTC.

J is TRBJ2-1 and V is TRBV4-3; 10 bases match TRBD2. CDR1 is LGHNA, CDR2 YSLEER, per germline. The V segment lost 0 bases and the J segment 7 bases; nucleotides outside the gene matches: 3. The CDR3 sequence is 15 residues long. Here the CDR3 reads CASSQDWTSGNEQFF. Written as DNA, the CDR3 is TGCGCCAGCAGCCAAGATTGGACTAGCGGAAATGAGCAGTTCTTC.

The genes are TRBV11-2 and TRBJ2-7, with TRBD2 matching 10 bases. The CDR3 has 13 residues. CDR1 is SGHAT and CDR2 is FQNNGV in the germline V gene. The trim removed 7 bases at V and 4 bases at J, leaving 4 bases unmatched. CDR3 sequence reads: CASKGLARYEQYF. The CDR3, as DNA: TGTGCCAGCAAGGGACTAGCGAGGTACGAGCAGTACTTC. Full variable domain (rest looked up from reference TRBV11-2 and TRBJ2-7): EAGVAQSPRYKIIEKRQSVAFWCNPISGHATLYWYQQILGQGPKLLIQFQNNGVVDDSQLPKDRFSAERLKGVDSTLKIQPAKLEDSAVYLCASKGLARYEQYFGPGTRLTVT.

CDR3 residues: CASSSTRFGALETQYF. In nucleotides, the CDR3 is TGTGCCAGCAGTTCCACCCGGTTCGGGGCTTTGGAGACCCAGTACTTC. The rearrangement links TRBV7-2 to TRBJ2-5; D is tentatively TRBD1 or TRBD2 (5 bases each). CDR1 is SGHTA and CDR2 is FQGNSA in the germline V gene. The V and J ends lost 6 bases and 5 bases respectively, with 22 bases between them. This CDR3 comprises 16 residues.

DNA of the CDR3: TGTGCCAGCATGGGACAGGGGAACTACGAGCAGTACTTC. Translating gives CASMGQGNYEQYF. This sequence joins TRBV2 and TRBJ2-7; 10 nucleotides align to TRBD1. Germline CDR1 is SNHLY and CDR2 is FYNNEI. V lost 7 bases and J lost 3; bases outside the gene matches: 3. The CDR3 spans 13 residues. The full variable domain, in which reference TRBV2 and TRBJ2-7 provide the parts outside the CDR3, is EPEVTQTPSHQVTQMGQEVILRCVPISNHLYFYWYRQILGQKVEFLVSFYNNEISEKSEIFDDQFSVERPDGSNFTLKIRSTKLEDSAMYFCASMGQGNYEQYFGPGTRLTVT.

This chain connects TRBV27 to TRBJ2-7; possibly TRBD1 for D (5 bases). V was shortened by 5 bases and J by 3 bases, with 14 bases between the two germline ends. Germline CDR1 is MNHEY and CDR2 is SMNVEV (reference sequence). CDR3 length: 14 amino acids. CDR3: CASSDGAGYYEQYF. The CDR3 region has the DNA TGTGCCAGCAGTGATGGGGCCGGGTACTACGAGCAGTACTTC.

The chain carries TRBV9 and TRBJ2-2; a weak D match, TRBD1 (5 bases). Trimming left V 7 bases short and J 2 bases short, with 9 bases between. Germline CDR1 and CDR2: SGDLS and YYNGEE. The CDR3 is 13 residues long. The CDR3 protein is CASGRVNTGELFF. The CDR3 coding sequence is TGTGCCAGCGGCAGGGTCAACACCGGGGAGCTGTTTTTT.

This clone was seen once. The chain uses TRBV14 and TRBJ2-7; no firm D call. Trimming stripped 11 bases from V and 3 bases from J, with 11 bases between. Germline assignment: CDR1 SGHDN and CDR2 FVKESK. The CDR3 consists of 11 residues. CDR3 residues: CASSYLYEQYF. CDR3 DNA: TGTGCCTCCTCCTATCTCTACGAGCAGTACTTC. Full variable domain (rest looked up from reference TRBV14 and TRBJ2-7): EAGVTQFPSHSVIEKGQTVTLRCDPISGHDNLYWYRRVMGKEIKFLLHFVKESKQDESGMPNNRFLAERTGGTYSTLKVQPAELEDSGVYFCASSYLYEQYFGPGTRLTVT.

The V call is TRBV19, the J call TRBJ2-7; 10 bases are a match to TRBD2. Germline V gene data show CDR1 as LNHDA and CDR2 as SQIVND (reference sequence). There are 14 residues in the CDR3. V was clipped by 2 bases and J by 7 bases; unmatched bases: 5. The CDR3 DNA reads as TGTGCCAGTAGTATACTAGCGGGAGCACAAGAGCAGTACTTC. This sequence encodes CASSILAGAQEQYF. Variable domain in full (rest from reference TRBV19 and TRBJ2-7): DGGITQSPKYLFRKEGQNVTLSCEQNLNHDAMYWYRQDPGQGLRLIYYSQIVNDFQKGDIAEGYSVSREKKESFPLTVTSAQKNPTAFYLCASSILAGAQEQYFGPGTRLTVT.

The V call is TRBV6-5, the J call TRBJ2-7; 9 positions agree with TRBD1. Germline V gives CDR1 MNHEY, CDR2 SVGAGI. The CDR3 is 14 residues long. V lost 4 bases and J lost 6; bases outside the gene matches: 7. CDR3 in DNA: TGTGCCAGCAGTTCGTGGGACAGGGATAGCGAGCAGTACTTC. Translation: CASSSWDRDSEQYF.

The chain has TRBV14 and TRBJ2-5; no reliable D call. Germline CDR1 SGHDN, CDR2 FVKESK. This CDR3 spans 16 amino acids. V was shortened by 1 base and J by 0 bases, with 12 bases between the two germline ends. CDR3 in amino acids: CASSQVEESYQETQYF. The CDR3 nucleotides read TGTGCCAGCAGCCAAGTTGAGGAAAGCTACCAAGAGACCCAGTACTTC.

This rearrangement joins TRBV10-3 to TRBJ2-3; 7 bases line up with TRBD2. The V gene end was trimmed by 11 bases and the J gene end by 0 bases; junction bases not matched to a gene: 8. The CDR3 contains 14 residues. CDR1 and CDR2 from the germline V gene are ENHRY and SYGVKD. CDR3: CAVTGTTSTDTQYF. CDR3 coding DNA: TGTGCCGTGACCGGGACTACTAGCACAGATACGCAGTATTTT.

CDR3 region: CATSRDYRETSYNEQFF. CDR3 nucleotides: TGTGCCACCAGCAGAGATTATCGGGAGACCTCCTACAATGAGCAGTTCTTC. The chain uses TRBV15 and TRBJ2-1, with a possible D match to TRBD2 (6 bases). Per germline, CDR1 LNHNV and CDR2 YYDKDF (reference sequence). This CDR3 region has 17 residues. V was cut by 0 bases and J by 0 bases, with 12 bases left in between.

This clone was observed once. The rearrangement uses TRBV11-2 and TRBJ2-1, with D possibly called TRBD1 or TRBD2 (5 bases each). V dropped 6 bases and J dropped 5 bases, with 14 bases sitting between them. The CDR3 covers 14 residues. Germline lookup yields CDR1 SGHAT and CDR2 FQNNGV. The CDR3 reads CASRPPGLHNEQFF. The CDR3 bases are TGTGCCAGCAGGCCCCCGGGGCTACACAATGAGCAGTTCTTC.

The V and J genes are TRBV7-9 and TRBJ2-3; TRBD1 agrees at 8 bases. This CDR3 spans 16 amino acids. Unmatched junction bases numbered 11, after V lost 3 bases and J lost 6 bases. Germline V gives CDR1 SEHNR, CDR2 FQNEAQ (reference sequence). This CDR3 reads CASSFFGTGGPDTQYF. In nucleotides, the CDR3 is TGTGCCAGCAGCTTTTTTGGGACAGGAGGCCCTGATACGCAGTATTTT.

Worth noting for this clone: Distinct nucleotide sequences in the sample also encode this CDR3. The genes are TRBV2 and TRBJ1-2; unclear D gene. Germline V gene data show CDR1 as SNHLY and CDR2 as FYNNEI. V dropped 6 bases and J dropped 4 bases, with 3 bases sitting between them. The CDR3 contains 10 residues. The CDR3 DNA is TGTGCCAGCAGCGGCTATGGCTACACCTTC. Translation gives CASSGYGYTF.

The chain recombines TRBV29-1 with TRBJ2-3; D ambiguous. Germline V lookup: CDR1 SQVTM, CDR2 ANQGSEA. This CDR3 region has 15 residues. Trimming removed 4 bases at V and 4 bases at J, with 18 bases between. CDR3 sequence (DNA): TGCAGCGTTGGTTCCGCTTACGAGGAAGCAGATACGCAGTATTTT. Its protein product is CSVGSAYEEADTQYF.

V usage is TRBV29-1 and J usage is TRBJ2-3; D gene uncertain. The germline V gene encodes CDR1 SQVTM and CDR2 ANQGSEA. Trimming left V 1 base short and J 2 bases short, with 13 bases between. The CDR3 spans 15 residues. CDR3 residues: CSVEGQIKHTDTQYF. The CDR3 DNA reads TGCAGCGTTGAAGGGCAGATAAAGCACACAGATACGCAGTATTTT.

The genes are TRBV5-4 and TRBJ1-4; TRBD1 matches 9 bases. There are 17 residues in the CDR3. Germline loops: CDR1 SGHNT, CDR2 YYREEE (reference sequence). Trimming removed 9 bases from V and 0 bases from J; junction bases left unmatched: 12. CDR3 sequence (DNA): TGTGCCACCCGACCGGGACAGGGACTTGCAACTAATGAAAAACTGTTTTTT. Translation: CATRPGQGLATNEKLFF.

V gene TRBV4-1 combines with J gene TRBJ2-7, with 8 positions matching TRBD1. The CDR3 consists of 15 residues. The germline V gene has CDR1 MGHRA and CDR2 YSYEKL. J gave up 5 bases and V 4 bases, and 10 bases lay outside the gene matches. CDR3 DNA sequence: TGCGCCAGCAGCCCGATTCCCAGGGGGCGCAACGAGCAGTACTTC. Its protein is CASSPIPRGRNEQYF.